This is a list of T cell receptor beta chains from one sample in a study of blood T cell repertoires in COVID-19. Sequenced by immunoSEQ multiplex PCR; TCRdb stores in-frame clones only, minus some. The data show about 88,000 clones, with around 91% seen just once and about 6.3% held by the top ten. Material: peripheral blood. The receptors originated from a man aged 18 to 29 with COVID-19, enrolled during active disease. Both conserved end residues are part of each CDR3. A D gene is named only where the DNA matches it firmly.

d_gene: TRBD2; j_gene: TRBJ2-5; v_gene: TRBV2; CDR3nt: TGTGCCTATCGGAGCGGGATTGTAGAGACCCAGTACTTC; CDR3aa: CAYRSGIVETQYF
d_gene: NA; j_gene: TRBJ2-7; v_gene: TRBV19; CDR3nt: TGTGCCAGTAGTCCCCTCGGGACAAATCTCAACGAGCAGTACTTC; CDR3aa: CASSPLGTNLNEQYF
d_gene: TRBD1; j_gene: TRBJ2-1; v_gene: TRBV15; CDR3nt: TGTGCCACCAGCAAAGGACAGGGTTACAATGAGCAGTTCTTC; CDR3aa: CATSKGQGYNEQFF
d_gene: TRBD1; j_gene: TRBJ2-1; v_gene: TRBV27; CDR3nt: TGTGCCAGCAGGCGGGACAGGGGCTACAATGAGCAGTTCTTC; CDR3aa: CASRRDRGYNEQFF
d_gene: TRBD1; j_gene: TRBJ2-1; v_gene: TRBV30; CDR3nt: TGTGCCTGGGGACAGGTATACAATGAGCAGTTCTTC; CDR3aa: CAWGQVYNEQFF
d_gene: TRBD2; j_gene: TRBJ2-3; v_gene: TRBV9; CDR3nt: TGTGCCAGCAGCCCTCGTAGCGGGTCCCTCACAGATACGCAGTATTTT; CDR3aa: CASSPRSGSLTDTQYF
d_gene: TRBD1; j_gene: TRBJ1-5; v_gene: TRBV6-2/TRBV6-3; CDR3nt: TGTGCCAGCAGTTACTGGGGACAGGCTGAGCAGCATTTT; CDR3aa: CASSYWGQAEQHF
d_gene: TRBD2; j_gene: TRBJ2-5; v_gene: TRBV2; CDR3nt: TGTGCCAGCAGTAAATTAGCGGGACAAAAAGAGACCCAGTACTTC; CDR3aa: CASSKLAGQKETQYF
d_gene: NA; j_gene: TRBJ1-1; v_gene: TRBV5-5; CDR3nt: TGTGCCAGCAGCACGCAGGGGACTGAAGCTTTCTTT; CDR3aa: CASSTQGTEAFF
d_gene: TRBD1; j_gene: TRBJ2-3; v_gene: TRBV10-3; CDR3nt: TGTGCCATCAGCGCGTACCCTCCCGGGACAGGGTCGTCGACAGATACGCAGTATTTT; CDR3aa: CAISAYPPGTGSSTDTQYF
d_gene: TRBD1; j_gene: TRBJ2-7; v_gene: TRBV15; CDR3nt: TGTGCCACCAGCTTCGGGACAGGGTCCTACGAGCAGTACTTC; CDR3aa: CATSFGTGSYEQYF
d_gene: TRBD2; j_gene: TRBJ2-5; v_gene: TRBV11-2; CDR3nt: TGTGCCAGCAGAAAAACTAGCGGGAGGGCTGGAGAGACCCAGTACTTC; CDR3aa: CASRKTSGRAGETQYF
d_gene: NA; j_gene: TRBJ2-1; v_gene: TRBV24-1; CDR3nt: TGTGCCACCAGTGATCTCGATGAGCAGTTCTTC; CDR3aa: CATSDLDEQFF
d_gene: TRBD2; j_gene: TRBJ2-5; v_gene: TRBV5-1; CDR3nt: TGCGCCAGCAGCTCGTATTCTGGACTAGCTCTGAAGACCCAGTACTTC; CDR3aa: CASSSYSGLALKTQYF
d_gene: TRBD2; j_gene: TRBJ2-1; v_gene: TRBV4-3; CDR3nt: TGCGCCAGCAGCCTCCGAACTAGCGGAGCCTACAATGAGCAGTTCTTC; CDR3aa: CASSLRTSGAYNEQFF
d_gene: NA; j_gene: TRBJ1-5; v_gene: TRBV28; CDR3nt: TGTGCCAGCAGTTTATCAGGGGATCAGCCCCAGCATTTT; CDR3aa: CASSLSGDQPQHF
d_gene: NA; j_gene: TRBJ1-5; v_gene: TRBV13; CDR3nt: TGTGCCAGCAGCCAAGGGGCGGGGGAGAGCAATCAGCCCCAGCATTTT; CDR3aa: CASSQGAGESNQPQHF